Listed below are T cell receptor beta chains from one sample, sequenced in a study of shared T cell receptors in the human thymus. Sequencing used immunoSEQ multiplex PCR; TCRdb keeps in-frame clones, though not all of them. The sample lists about 380,000 clones; around 93% were seen once. The material sequenced was thymocytes. Source of these receptors: a human donor. The CDR3 runs from the conserved cysteine through the conserved F or W.

V	J	CDR3
TRBV25-1	TRBJ1-5	CASSPGQVSNQPQHF
TRBV28	TRBJ2-7	CASSQGRGPFYEQYF
TRBV15	TRBJ2-7	CATSRGRGQPPTVGQYF
TRBV4-1	TRBJ1-4	CASSQVPDGNQPSTNEKLFF
TRBV27	TRBJ1-1	CASSLHTGTGDTEAFF
TRBV21-1	TRBJ2-7	CASSKVESHEQYF
TRBV15	TRBJ2-3	CATSGRRVSTDTQYF
TRBV5-5	TRBJ1-4	CASSLGRDLEKLFF
TRBV13	TRBJ1-1	CASSQEAFF
TRBV10-3	TRBJ1-2	CAISGGYGYTF
TRBV6-6	TRBJ1-1	CASSSQGNQAFF
TRBV4-1	TRBJ2-1	CASSQEEVKIGETTNNEQFF
TRBV27	TRBJ2-7	CASSPGLAGLYEQYF
TRBV4-3	TRBJ1-1	CASSHSDGAGNTEAFF
TRBV19	TRBJ1-4	CASSIRGDGKLFF
TRBV4-1	TRBJ2-3	CASSRTPLAGASTDTQYF
TRBV30	TRBJ1-2	CAWSVEDPNYGYTF
TRBV6-5	TRBJ2-5	CASSLAGAGETQYF
TRBV30	TRBJ1-1	CAWIGSRTVNTEAFF
TRBV19	TRBJ2-5	CASRNSGRWYQETQYF
TRBV28	TRBJ2-6	CASSLFDTGANVLTF
TRBV4-1	TRBJ2-1	CASSQMRRGYNEQFF
TRBV7-6	TRBJ2-1	CASSFTGTREGDAFF
TRBV7-2	TRBJ2-7	CASSLVPEREYEQYF
TRBV28	TRBJ1-3	CASSPKPGQGLCCGNTIYF
TRBV7-9	TRBJ2-5	CASSSSPGRAKTQYF
TRBV6-1	TRBJ2-3	CASSGLAGLTDTQYF